This T cell receptor beta chain came from a study of T cells in Graves' hyperthyroidism and ophthalmopathy. Study findings and constraints: Stable hyperthyroidism was told apart from ophthalmopathy by a model built on 13 V-J features.

This clonotype has at least ten counts. Antigen: not known. This CDR3 is built from 13 residues. CDR1 is SEHNR and CDR2 is FQNEAQ in the germline V gene (reference sequence). Deletions cut 1 base from V and 12 bases from J, with 15 bases between. Subjects aged 18 to 65 presented with newly diagnosed hyperthyroidism of less than 2 months' duration. Used for diagnoses were clinical symptoms, serum thyroxine and TRAb, thyroid ultrasound and orbital computed tomography. Regions amplified from RNA transcripts were the TCR beta CDR3 regions. An initial round of RT-PCR targeting the TCR CDR3 relied on the HTBI primer set. MiXCR was run by TCRdb on the multiplex PCR reads, yielding one entry per CDR3 protein. The sample lists approximately 610,000 distinct CDR3 sequences; roughly a sixth were seen once.

This sequence joins TRBV7-9 and TRBJ1-2; D call uncertain. The TCR sequence derives from a woman aged 18-29 years with Graves' hyperthyroidism. Sequencing input: blood. In DNA, the CDR3 is TGTGCCAGCAGCTTAGAGGCCAGCCGTCGACACACCTTC. Its protein product is CASSLEASRRHTF. The full variable domain, its missing parts supplied by reference TRBV7-9 and TRBJ1-2, is DTGVSQNPRHKITKRGQNVTFRCDPISEHNRLYWYRQTLGQGPEFLTYFQNEAQLEKSRLLSDRFSAERPKGSFSTLEIQRTEQGDSAMYLCASSLEASRRHTFGSGTRLTVV.